This T cell receptor (beta chain) was sequenced for a study of shared clonotypes between healthy human individuals. About the research overall: Plates per donor: three CD4 naive, three CD4 memory, two CD8 naive, one CD8 memory. Study-level findings and limits: The study generally estimated greater richness for naive than memory subsets.

On this clone itself: Its matching antigen is unknown.

V lost 0 bases and J 7 bases, leaving 18 bases between the germline ends. The CDR3 spans 16 residues. Germline CDR1 MNHNY, CDR2 SVGAGI (reference sequence). Once extracted for a subset, genomic DNA was divided evenly among several immunoSEQ plates. In the study's own analysis: Filtering was not the same, since immunoSEQ gave junction-only sequences without quality scores. The repertoire was sequenced with immunoSEQ multiplex PCR; TCRdb's copy has only in-frame clones and lacks some. The V and J calls and clone size come from that table; D and trimming were worked out from the DNA. In the table there are about 700,000 clones, approximately 74% of which are singletons.

The source of this sequence is a woman younger than 45 in good health. This chain joins TRBV6-6 and TRBJ2-5; D tentatively reads TRBD1 or TRBD2 (5 bases each). The sequencing sample was made of memory CD4+ T cells sorted from blood. The subset: CD45RA-negative fraction. The CDR3 loop is CASSYSVSGHRRTQYF. The CDR3 bases are TGTGCCAGCAGTTACTCGGTGAGCGGCCACAGGAGGACCCAGTACTTC.